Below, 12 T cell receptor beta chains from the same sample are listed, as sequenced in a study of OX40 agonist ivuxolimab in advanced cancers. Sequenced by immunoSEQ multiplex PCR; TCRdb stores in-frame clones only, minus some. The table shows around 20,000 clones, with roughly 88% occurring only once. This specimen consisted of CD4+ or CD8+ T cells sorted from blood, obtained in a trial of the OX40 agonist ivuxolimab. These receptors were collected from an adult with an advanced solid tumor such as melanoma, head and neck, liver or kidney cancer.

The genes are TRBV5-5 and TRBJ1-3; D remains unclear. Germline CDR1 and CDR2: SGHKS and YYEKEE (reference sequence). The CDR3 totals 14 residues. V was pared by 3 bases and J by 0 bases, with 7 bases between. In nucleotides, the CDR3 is TGTGCCAGCAGCTCTTCCCCCTCTGGAAACACCATATATTTT. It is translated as CASSSSPSGNTIYF.

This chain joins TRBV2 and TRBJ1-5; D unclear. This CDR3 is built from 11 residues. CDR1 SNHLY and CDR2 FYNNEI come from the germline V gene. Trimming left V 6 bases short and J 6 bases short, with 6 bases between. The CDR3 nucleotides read TGTGCCAGCAGAGGGAGTCAGCCCCAGCATTTT. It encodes CASRGSQPQHF.

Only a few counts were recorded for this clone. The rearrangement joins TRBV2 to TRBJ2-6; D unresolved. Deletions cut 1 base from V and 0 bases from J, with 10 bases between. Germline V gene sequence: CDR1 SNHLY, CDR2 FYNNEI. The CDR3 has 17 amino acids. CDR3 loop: CASSEEPNVSGANVLTF. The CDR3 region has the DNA TGTGCCAGCAGTGAAGAACCGAACGTCTCTGGGGCCAACGTCCTGACTTTC. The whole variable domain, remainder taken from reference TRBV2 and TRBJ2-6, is EPEVTQTPSHQVTQMGQEVILRCVPISNHLYFYWYRQILGQKVEFLVSFYNNEISEKSEIFDDQFSVERPDGSNFTLKIRSTKLEDSAMYFCASSEEPNVSGANVLTFGAGSRLTVL.

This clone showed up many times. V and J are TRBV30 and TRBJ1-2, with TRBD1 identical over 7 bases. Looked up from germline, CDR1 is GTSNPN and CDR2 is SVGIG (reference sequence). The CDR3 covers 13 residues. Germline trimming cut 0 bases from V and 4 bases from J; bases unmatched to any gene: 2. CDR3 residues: CAWSVGTAYGYTF. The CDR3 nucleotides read TGTGCCTGGAGTGTCGGGACAGCCTATGGCTACACCTTC.

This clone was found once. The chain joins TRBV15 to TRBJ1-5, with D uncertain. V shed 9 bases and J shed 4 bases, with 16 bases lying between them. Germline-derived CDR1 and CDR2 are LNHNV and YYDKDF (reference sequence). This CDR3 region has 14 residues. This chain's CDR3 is CATRHAVSNQPQHF. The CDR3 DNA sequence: TGTGCCACTCGACACGCCGTCTCGAATCAGCCCCAGCATTTT.

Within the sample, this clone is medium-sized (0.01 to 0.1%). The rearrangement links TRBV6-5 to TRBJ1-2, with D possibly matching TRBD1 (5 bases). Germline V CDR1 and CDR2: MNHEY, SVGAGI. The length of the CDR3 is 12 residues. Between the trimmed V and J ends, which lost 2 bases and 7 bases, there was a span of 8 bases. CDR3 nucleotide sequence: TGTGCCAGCAGTTACGTTGGGGGTGGCTACACCTTC. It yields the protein CASSYVGGGYTF.

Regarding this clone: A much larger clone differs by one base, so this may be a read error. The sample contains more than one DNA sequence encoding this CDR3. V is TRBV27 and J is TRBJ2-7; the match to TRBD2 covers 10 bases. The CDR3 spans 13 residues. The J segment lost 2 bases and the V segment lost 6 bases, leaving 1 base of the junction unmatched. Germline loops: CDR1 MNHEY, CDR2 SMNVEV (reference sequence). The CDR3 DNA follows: TGTGCCAGCAGGCTAGCGGGAGCCTACGAGCAGTACTTC. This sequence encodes CASRLAGAYEQYF.

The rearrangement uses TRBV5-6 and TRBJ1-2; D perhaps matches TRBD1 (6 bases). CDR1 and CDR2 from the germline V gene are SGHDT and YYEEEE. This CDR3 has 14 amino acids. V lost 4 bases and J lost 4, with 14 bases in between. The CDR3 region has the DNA TGTGCCAGCAGCCCCCAGGGGTGGTCCTATGGCTACACCTTC. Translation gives CASSPQGWSYGYTF.

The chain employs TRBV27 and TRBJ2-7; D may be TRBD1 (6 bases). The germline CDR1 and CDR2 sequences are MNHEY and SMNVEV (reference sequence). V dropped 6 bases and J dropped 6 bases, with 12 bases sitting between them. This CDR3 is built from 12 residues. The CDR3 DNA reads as TGTGCCAGCAGCCCAGGGACAAGCGAGCAGTACTTC. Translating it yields CASSPGTSEQYF.

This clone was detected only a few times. The CDR3 DNA sequence: TGTGCCTGGAGCAGCCCCAGGGTCAATTCACCCCTCCACTTT. Its translation: CAWSSPRVNSPLHF. This chain links TRBV30 with TRBJ1-6, with D possibly TRBD1 on 5 matching bases. CDR1 is GTSNPN, CDR2 SVGIG, per germline (reference sequence). The CDR3 is made up of 14 amino acids. The ends were cut back, 3 bases at V and 7 bases at J, with 13 bases in the middle.

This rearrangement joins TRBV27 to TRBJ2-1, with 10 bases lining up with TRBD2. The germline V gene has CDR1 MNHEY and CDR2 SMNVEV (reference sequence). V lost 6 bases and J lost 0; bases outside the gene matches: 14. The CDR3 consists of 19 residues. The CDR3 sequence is CASRVGTSEITGSYNEQFF. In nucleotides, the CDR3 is TGTGCCAGCAGGGTAGGGACTAGCGAAATAACTGGCTCCTACAATGAGCAGTTCTTC.

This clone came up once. The CDR3, as DNA: TGTGCCAGCTGGTTGGGCGGGGGCACTGAAGCTTTCTTT. Translation gives CASWLGGGTEAFF. This rearrangement joins TRBV2 to TRBJ1-1; TRBD1 might be the D (5 bases). The CDR3 is made up of 13 amino acids. Trimming left V 8 bases short and J 4 bases short, with 14 bases between. The germline V gene encodes CDR1 SNHLY and CDR2 FYNNEI.